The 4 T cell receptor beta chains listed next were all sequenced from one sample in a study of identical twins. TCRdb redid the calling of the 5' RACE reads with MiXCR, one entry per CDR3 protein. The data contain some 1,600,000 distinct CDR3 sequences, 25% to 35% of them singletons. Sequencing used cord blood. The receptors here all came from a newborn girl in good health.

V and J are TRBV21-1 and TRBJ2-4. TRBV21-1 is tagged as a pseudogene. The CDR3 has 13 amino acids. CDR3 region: CASSKGRLNIQYF. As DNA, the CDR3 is TGTGCCAGCAGCAAAGGAAGGCTTAACATTCAGTACTTC.

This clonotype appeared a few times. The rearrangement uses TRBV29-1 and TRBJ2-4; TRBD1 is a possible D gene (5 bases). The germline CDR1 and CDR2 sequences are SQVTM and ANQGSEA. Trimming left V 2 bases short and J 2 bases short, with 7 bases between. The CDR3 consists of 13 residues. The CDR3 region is CSVERGSKNIQYF. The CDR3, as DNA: TGCAGCGTTGAAAGGGGATCCAAAAACATTCAGTACTTC.

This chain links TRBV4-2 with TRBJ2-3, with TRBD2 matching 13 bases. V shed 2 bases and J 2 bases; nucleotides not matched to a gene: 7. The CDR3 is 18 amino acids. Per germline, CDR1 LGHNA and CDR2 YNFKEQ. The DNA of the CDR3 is TGTGCCAGCAGCCAACACACTAGCGGGGGGGTCAACACAGATACGCAGTATTTT. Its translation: CASSQHTSGGVNTDTQYF.

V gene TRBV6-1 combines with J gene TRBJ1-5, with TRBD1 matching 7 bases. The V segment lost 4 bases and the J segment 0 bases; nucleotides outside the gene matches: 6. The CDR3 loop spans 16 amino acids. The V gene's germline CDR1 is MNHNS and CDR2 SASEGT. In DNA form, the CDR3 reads TGTGCCAGCAGTGCAGGGGGAGGCTATAGCAATCAGCCCCAGCATTTT. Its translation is CASSAGGGYSNQPQHF.